The 27 T cell receptor beta chains in this list originate from one sample, sequenced in a study of beta chain features in type 1 diabetes (dated by TCRdb to between 2018 and 2020). Results the study describes overall, beyond this receptor: A moderate but significant shortening of TCRB CDR3 length was observed in type 1 diabetes patients in all four CD4+ subsets.

Receptors were amplified or captured by the immunoSEQ multiplex PCR assay. The entire amount of isolated RNA was reverse transcribed using the High Capacity cDNA Reverse Transcription Kit, so the sequenced TCRB transcripts were expressed ones. TCRdb took over this immuneACCESS table, retaining in-frame rearrangements with V and J assigned. Such tables are incomplete; in checked studies, under half of the missing clones stem from an unresolved V gene, and the remainder is unexplained. The sample profile shows approximately 280,000 clones; about 15% of them were found once. Clones ranked in the top ten supply about 0.014% of the sample. No antigen is known for these receptors. The sample was naive CD4+ T cells from blood. The cell subset or site label corresponds to: true naive CD4+ T cells. These receptors all stem from a man in his late teens or twenties with type 1 diabetes.

This chain links TRBV7-8 with TRBJ2-1, with D unresolved. The germline V gene encodes CDR1 SGHVS and CDR2 FQNEAQ. The V end was cut by 3 bases, the J end by 1 base, with 7 bases between. This CDR3 region has 14 residues. CDR3 sequence reads: CASSFGDSYNEQFF. DNA of the CDR3: TGTGCCAGCAGCTTCGGAGATTCCTACAATGAGCAGTTCTTC.

This clone was seen a few times. The CDR3 DNA reads TGCAGTGCTAGCAACTTCTACGAGCAGTACTTC. This translates into CSASNFYEQYF. The chain carries TRBV20-1 and TRBJ2-7; D unresolved. CDR1 is DFQATT, CDR2 SNEGSKA, per germline (reference sequence). Trimming removed 3 bases at V and 3 bases at J, with 6 bases between. This CDR3 has 11 amino acids.

The chain is built from TRBV5-1 and TRBJ2-3, with no clear D. V was trimmed by 4 bases and J by 6 bases, leaving 6 bases between them. Germline V gives CDR1 SGHRS, CDR2 YFSETQ. The length of the CDR3 is 11 residues. The CDR3, as DNA: TGCGCCAGCAGCGGAGATGATACGCAGTATTTT. Encoded protein: CASSGDDTQYF.

The chain couples TRBV30 to TRBJ2-7; D is perhaps TRBD2 (5 bases). This CDR3 contains 12 residues. Trimming took 2 bases from V and 7 from J, leaving 12 bases between them. Germline values: CDR1 GTSNPN, CDR2 SVGIG (reference sequence). The CDR3 sequence is CAWSLGIWEQYF. CDR3 bases: TGTGCCTGGAGTCTCGGGATATGGGAGCAGTACTTC. The complete variable domain, with remaining parts taken from reference TRBV30 and TRBJ2-7, reads SQTIHQWPATLVQPVGSPLSLECTVEGTSNPNLYWYRQAAGRGLQLLFYSVGIGQISSEVPQNLSASRPQDRQFILSSKKLLLSDSGFYLCAWSLGIWEQYFGPGTRLTVT.

This chain connects TRBV19 to TRBJ2-5; D may be TRBD2 (6 bases). Germline V gives CDR1 LNHDA, CDR2 SQIVND (reference sequence). Trimming shortened V by 6 bases and J by 5 bases, and 16 bases separated the two germline ends. CDR3 size: 14 residues. The DNA for the CDR3 is TGTGCCAGTAGCCGAAGGCGGGGAGTGGAGACCCAGTACTTC. This encodes CASSRRRGVETQYF.

V usage is TRBV28 and J usage is TRBJ1-2; 9 nucleotides match TRBD1. V lost 5 bases and J lost 4; bases outside the gene matches: 5. The CDR3 runs 14 residues. The V gene's germline CDR1 is MDHEN and CDR2 SYDVKM. DNA of the CDR3: TGTGCCAGCAGTCGGGACAGGGTCCTCTATGGCTACACCTTC. Amino acids: CASSRDRVLYGYTF.

The rearrangement links TRBV25-1 to TRBJ2-3; D not certain. Germline V lookup: CDR1 MGHDK, CDR2 SYGVNS. Trimming removed 7 bases from V and 4 bases from J, with 6 bases in between. The CDR3 covers 11 residues. Here the CDR3 reads CASTVSDTQYF. The CDR3 region has the DNA TGTGCCAGCACAGTGTCAGATACGCAGTATTTT. Full variable domain (outside the CDR3, taken from reference TRBV25-1 and TRBJ2-3): EADIYQTPRYLVIGTGKKITLECSQTMGHDKMYWYQQDPGMELHLIHYSYGVNSTEKGDLSSESTVSRIRTEHFPLTLESARPSHTSQYLCASTVSDTQYFGPGTRLTVL.

The genes are TRBV18 and TRBJ2-2; a weak D match, TRBD1 (5 bases). The CDR3 sequence is 16 residues long. The germline CDR1 and CDR2 sequences are KGHSH and LQKENI. The germline V and J ends were trimmed by 1 base and 3 bases, with 12 bases remaining between them. This chain's CDR3 is CASSPRQGGDTGELFF. The CDR3 DNA sequence: TGTGCCAGCTCACCACGCCAGGGTGGTGACACCGGGGAGCTGTTTTTT.

This clone was recorded a few times. The CDR3 DNA is TGTGCCAGCAGCGTAGGAGAGTTCTATGGCTACACCTTC. Translation gives CASSVGEFYGYTF. The chain has TRBV9 and TRBJ1-2; D unresolved. The CDR3 runs to 13 residues. V was pared by 0 bases and J by 4 bases, with 7 bases between. Looked up from germline, CDR1 is SGDLS and CDR2 is YYNGEE.

This chain links TRBV6-5 with TRBJ2-7, with D possibly matching TRBD2 (6 bases). CDR3 length equals 12 residues. CDR1 MNHEY and CDR2 SVGAGI come from the germline V gene. V lost 8 bases to trimming and J lost 6 bases, with 14 bases between them. The CDR3 DNA follows: TGTGCCAGCGATAACGCGCGGGGCGAGCAGTACTTC. As protein: CASDNARGEQYF.

CDR3 DNA: TGTGCCAGCAAGTTCGCTACCTCCTACGAGCAGTACTTC. Translated, it gives CASKFATSYEQYF. The chain employs TRBV6-1 and TRBJ2-7, with D uncertain. Trimming took 7 bases from V and 0 from J, leaving 10 bases between them. Germline-derived CDR1 and CDR2 are MNHNS and SASEGT. The CDR3 totals 13 residues.

This chain joins TRBV28 and TRBJ2-7, with D maybe TRBD2 (7 bases). Germline lookup yields CDR1 MDHEN and CDR2 SYDVKM. V was clipped by 6 bases and J by 5 bases, with 14 bases between them. This CDR3 comprises 13 residues. The CDR3 here is CASREGGLHEQYF. Written as DNA, the CDR3 is TGTGCCAGCAGAGAGGGGGGGTTACACGAGCAGTACTTC. The whole variable domain, remainder taken from reference TRBV28 and TRBJ2-7, is DVKVTQSSRYLVKRTGEKVFLECVQDMDHENMFWYRQDPGLGLRLIYFSYDVKMKEKGDIPEGYSVSREKKERFSLILESASTNQTSMYLCASREGGLHEQYFGPGTRLTVT.

The V call is TRBV30, the J call TRBJ2-2, with 9 positions matching TRBD1. The germline CDR1 and CDR2 sequences are GTSNPN and SVGIG (reference sequence). V gave up 4 bases and J gave up 7 bases; unmatched junction bases: 13. The length of the CDR3 is 16 residues. CDR3 amino acids: CAWNPPGTGLGGELFF. The CDR3 DNA sequence: TGTGCCTGGAACCCTCCCGGGACAGGGTTAGGCGGGGAGCTGTTTTTT.

This clone appeared a few times. This sequence joins TRBV28 and TRBJ1-2, with 7 bases matching TRBD1. The CDR3 extends over 13 amino acids. Trimming at V came to 7 bases and at J to 2 bases, leaving 4 bases not matched to a gene. CDR1 is MDHEN, CDR2 SYDVKM, per germline. The CDR3 protein is CASTWGQNYGYTF. The CDR3 nucleotides read TGTGCCAGCACATGGGGACAGAACTATGGCTACACCTTC.

This CDR3 reads CASSVDRGGGSNQPQHF. The DNA of the CDR3 is TGTGCCAGCAGTGTAGATCGGGGTGGAGGAAGCAATCAGCCCCAGCATTTT. The rearrangement uses TRBV2 and TRBJ1-5, with D uncertain. CDR3 length: 17 amino acids. In germline, CDR1 is SNHLY, CDR2 FYNNEI. V lost 4 bases and J lost 1, with 17 bases in between.

CDR3 sequence (DNA): TGCAGCGTTGAGGGGGACAGGGGAAGGCCAGATACGCAGTATTTT. It codes for CSVEGDRGRPDTQYF. V usage is TRBV29-1 and J usage is TRBJ2-3, with 10 bases that match TRBD1. The CDR3 consists of 15 residues. The germline V gene encodes CDR1 SQVTM and CDR2 ANQGSEA. V lost 3 bases, J lost 4 bases, and 7 bases stayed unmatched.

This clone was detected only a few times. The rearrangement joins TRBV27 to TRBJ2-2; 8 bases line up with TRBD1. The junction had 7 bases not matched to a gene; V was cut back by 5 bases and J by 5 bases. The CDR3 spans 15 residues. CDR1 is MNHEY, CDR2 SMNVEV, per germline (reference sequence). CDR3 region: CASSEGQGLTGELFF. CDR3 DNA: TGTGCCAGCAGTGAAGGACAGGGATTAACCGGGGAGCTGTTTTTT.

The chain joins TRBV20-1 to TRBJ2-2; D is unclear. CDR3 length: 11 amino acids. V lost 3 bases to trimming and J lost 8 bases, with 7 bases between them. Germline assignment: CDR1 DFQATT and CDR2 SNEGSKA (reference sequence). CDR3 amino acids: CSASERGELFF. The CDR3 region has the DNA TGCAGTGCTAGTGAGAGAGGGGAGCTGTTTTTT.

The rearrangement uses TRBV29-1 and TRBJ2-3, with unresolved D. The V gene's germline CDR1 is SQVTM and CDR2 ANQGSEA. This CDR3 has 13 residues. The V end was cut by 7 bases, the J end by 2 bases, with 13 bases between. CDR3 loop: CSGKTHYTDTQYF. In DNA form, the CDR3 reads TGCAGCGGTAAAACCCACTACACAGATACGCAGTATTTT.

The table lists this clone with a few counts. The chain combines TRBV6-6 with TRBJ2-4; 7 positions match TRBD1. This CDR3 has 14 residues. The trim removed 4 bases at V and 5 bases at J, leaving 5 bases unmatched. The V gene's germline CDR1 is MNHNY and CDR2 SVGAGI (reference sequence). The CDR3 bases are TGTGCCAGCAGTTGGACAGGCAGGGAAAACATTCAGTACTTC. This sequence encodes CASSWTGRENIQYF.

The gene calls are TRBV27 and TRBJ2-3; the D is unclear. Trimming left V 0 bases short and J 4 bases short, with 5 bases between. The CDR3 has 13 residues. Germline V gives CDR1 MNHEY, CDR2 SMNVEV (reference sequence). DNA for the CDR3: TGTGCCAGCAGTTTATCGCGAGCAGATACGCAGTATTTT. Its translation: CASSLSRADTQYF.

This clone occurred a few times. This sequence joins TRBV5-1 and TRBJ2-2; D is ambiguous. This CDR3 comprises 13 residues. Trimming shortened V by 3 bases and J by 6 bases, and 9 bases separated the two germline ends. The V gene's germline CDR1 is SGHRS and CDR2 YFSETQ. DNA of the CDR3: TGCGCCAGCAGCTCCTCTGAGGCCGGGGAGCTGTTTTTT. Protein sequence: CASSSSEAGELFF. Together with reference TRBV5-1 and TRBJ2-2, the CDR3 gives the full variable domain: KAGVTQTPRYLIKTRGQQVTLSCSPISGHRSVSWYQQTPGQGLQFLFEYFSETQRNKGNFPGRFSGRQFSNSRSEMNVSTLELGDSALYLCASSSSEAGELFFGEGSRLTVL.

The table lists this clone with a few counts. This chain uses TRBV18 with TRBJ1-2; TRBD1 is a possible D gene (6 bases). This CDR3 spans 17 amino acids. The germline gives CDR1 KGHSH, CDR2 LQKENI. The V and J ends lost 5 bases and 5 bases respectively, with 24 bases between them. The CDR3 protein is CASSDEAGALRSYGYTF. CDR3 DNA sequence: TGTGCCAGCTCAGATGAGGCGGGGGCCCTCCGCTCTTATGGCTACACCTTC.

The chain links TRBV11-2 to TRBJ2-1; 12 nucleotides agree with TRBD2. The CDR3 totals 16 residues. Looked up from germline, CDR1 is SGHAT and CDR2 is FQNNGV. V lost 3 bases and J lost 9; bases outside the gene matches: 9. CDR3 nucleotide sequence: TGTGCCAGCAGCTTGGGCCACGGGACTAGCGGGCGTGAGCAGTTCTTC. It encodes CASSLGHGTSGREQFF.

The chain is built from TRBV30 and TRBJ1-3, with 7 bases matching TRBD1. The germline V gene encodes CDR1 GTSNPN and CDR2 SVGIG (reference sequence). The CDR3 sequence is 12 residues long. CDR3 sequence: CAGGSAGNTIYF. The DNA of the CDR3 is TGTGCAGGGGGCAGCGCTGGAAACACCATATATTTT.

The gene calls are TRBV5-1 and TRBJ1-2; D gene uncertain. V gave up 1 base and J gave up 4 bases, with 14 bases separating them. Germline V CDR1 and CDR2: SGHRS, YFSETQ. The CDR3 consists of 15 residues. As DNA, the CDR3 is TGCGCCAGCAGCTTGAGTGGCGGCTCGACCTATGGCTACACCTTC. This encodes CASSLSGGSTYGYTF.

J is TRBJ2-1 and V is TRBV5-1; TRBD1 matches 7 bases. CDR1 and CDR2 from the germline V gene are SGHRS and YFSETQ. V lost 4 bases, J lost 11 bases, and 9 bases stayed unmatched. This CDR3 has 13 amino acids. CDR3 protein: CASSDPQGTQQFF. The CDR3, as DNA: TGCGCCAGCAGCGATCCACAGGGGACACAGCAGTTCTTC.